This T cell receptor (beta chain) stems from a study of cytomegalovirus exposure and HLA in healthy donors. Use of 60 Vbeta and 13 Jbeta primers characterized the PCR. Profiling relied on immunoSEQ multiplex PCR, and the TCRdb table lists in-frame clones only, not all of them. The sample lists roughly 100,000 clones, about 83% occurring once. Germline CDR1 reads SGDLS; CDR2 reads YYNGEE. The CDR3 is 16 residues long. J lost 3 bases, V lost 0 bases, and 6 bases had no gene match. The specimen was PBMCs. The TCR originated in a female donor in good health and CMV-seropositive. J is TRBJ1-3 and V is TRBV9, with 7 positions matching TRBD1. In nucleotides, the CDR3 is TGTGCCAGCAGCGTAGCGGAGGGGGCTATTGGAAACACCATATATTTT. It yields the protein CASSVAEGAIGNTIYF.